One and the same sample provided the 9 T cell receptor beta chains below, sequenced in a study of shared clonotypes between healthy human individuals. Produced via immunoSEQ multiplex PCR; TCRdb's table is partial and in-frame only. Of more than 2 million clones detected, over 85% appear once; the ten largest clones hold under 2%. CD8 cells regarded as naive lacked CD45RO, were positively chosen for CCR7, and omitted terminally differentiated effector memory CD45RA+ cells. The sample was naive CD8+ T cells from PBMCs. The receptors derive from a man aged 18 to 30 in good health. Some clones in this sample may be carry-over from other donors' samples.

The chain couples TRBV27 to TRBJ2-2; 7 nucleotides match TRBD1. The CDR3 totals 16 residues. In germline, CDR1 is MNHEY, CDR2 SMNVEV (reference sequence). The ends lost 5 bases at V and 4 bases at J; junction bases unmatched: 10. The CDR3 reads CASSPRQGKVTGELFF. In DNA form, the CDR3 reads TGTGCCAGCAGTCCCCGACAGGGAAAGGTCACCGGGGAGCTGTTTTTT.

The CDR3 nucleotides read TGTGCCAGCAGTGTAGGACAGACCCTAACTAACTATGGCTACACCTTC. Translation: CASSVGQTLTNYGYTF. This rearrangement joins TRBV6-1 to TRBJ1-2; tentative D call: TRBD1 (6 bases). With 4 bases removed from V and 0 bases from J, the gap between germline ends came to 15 bases. CDR1 is MNHNS and CDR2 is SASEGT in the germline V gene. The CDR3 contains 16 residues.

The J gene is TRBJ1-1, the V gene TRBV28; D not certain. This CDR3 comprises 13 residues. Trimming took off 3 bases at V and 1 base at J, with 6 bases between the two ends. Germline loops: CDR1 MDHEN, CDR2 SYDVKM. In nucleotides, the CDR3 is TGTGCCAGCAGTTTCAGAGCGAACACTGAAGCTTTCTTT. This encodes CASSFRANTEAFF.

In its sample, this clone was seen once. This CDR3 is CASSQRQGMFNSGNTIYF. CDR3 DNA sequence: TGCGCCAGCAGCCAGCGACAGGGGATGTTTAACTCTGGAAACACCATATATTTT. This sequence joins TRBV4-3 and TRBJ1-3; 8 bases map to TRBD1. The CDR3 loop spans 18 amino acids. The junction had 10 bases not matched to a gene; V was cut back by 3 bases and J by 0 bases. Germline CDR1 reads LGHNA; CDR2 reads YSLEER.

This chain joins TRBV7-9 and TRBJ2-7, with D perhaps matching TRBD2 (5 bases). The CDR3 length is 12 residues. Trimming cost V 7 bases and J 9 bases, with 16 bases left between them. CDR1 is SEHNR and CDR2 is FQNEAQ in the germline V gene (reference sequence). This CDR3 reads CASTEGIFGQYF. In DNA, the CDR3 is TGTGCCAGCACCGAGGGCATCTTCGGGCAGTACTTC. Supplemented by reference TRBV7-9 and TRBJ2-7, the full variable domain reads DTGVSQNPRHKITKRGQNVTFRCDPISEHNRLYWYRQTLGQGPEFLTYFQNEAQLEKSRLLSDRFSAERPKGSFSTLEIQRTEQGDSAMYLCASTEGIFGQYFGPGTRLTVT.

The J gene is TRBJ2-1, the V gene TRBV9; D is possibly TRBD2 (6 bases). V was trimmed by 6 bases and J by 3 bases, leaving 13 bases between them. CDR1 is SGDLS and CDR2 is YYNGEE in the germline V gene. The CDR3 totals 14 residues. The CDR3 here is CASTSGDHYNEQFF. The CDR3 bases are TGTGCCAGCACTTCGGGGGACCACTACAATGAGCAGTTCTTC.

The V call is TRBV13, the J call TRBJ2-7; 8 bases match TRBD2. After removal of 4 bases from V and 2 bases from J, the junction contained 10 bases not matched to a gene. This CDR3 has 16 amino acids. Germline loops: CDR1 PRHDT, CDR2 FYEKMQ (reference sequence). The CDR3 sequence: CASSSHSGMDPYEQYF. CDR3 in DNA: TGTGCCAGCAGCTCACATAGCGGGATGGACCCCTACGAGCAGTACTTC.

The chain joins TRBV7-9 to TRBJ2-2; 10 nucleotides line up with TRBD1. Germline CDR1 is SEHNR and CDR2 is FQNEAQ (reference sequence). CDR3 length: 16 amino acids. V shed 5 bases and J 6 bases; nucleotides not matched to a gene: 9. The CDR3 DNA is TGTGCCAGCAGCCGACATACGGGACAGGGGCCCGGGGAGCTGTTTTTT. Its protein product is CASSRHTGQGPGELFF.

The gene calls are TRBV27 and TRBJ2-7; D is unresolved. The germline gives CDR1 MNHEY, CDR2 SMNVEV (reference sequence). The CDR3 totals 12 residues. The V end was cut by 5 bases, the J end by 9 bases, with 14 bases between. The CDR3 reads CASSGRELGQYF. In nucleotides, the CDR3 is TGTGCCAGCAGTGGGCGCGAGTTAGGGCAGTACTTC.